One sample yielded the 14 T cell receptor beta chains listed below, sequenced in a study of blood T cell repertoires in COVID-19. The method was immunoSEQ multiplex PCR; TCRdb's version includes in-frame clones alone and lacks a portion of them. The sample carries 210,000 or so clones, under 90% recorded once. Sequenced material: PBMCs or T cells enriched from blood (not recorded which). These receptors all stem from a man between 60 and 70 years old who had recovered from COVID-19.

The chain employs TRBV11-3 and TRBJ2-5, with 10 positions matching TRBD1. The J segment lost 4 bases and the V segment lost 5 bases, leaving 10 bases of the junction unmatched. Germline CDR1 is SGHNT and CDR2 is YENEEA. This CDR3 has 16 amino acids. CDR3 loop: CASSHTRTGGRETQYF. The DNA of the CDR3 is TGTGCCAGCAGCCACACTCGGACAGGGGGGAGAGAGACCCAGTACTTC.

V is TRBV3-1 (or the pseudogene TRBV3-2) and J is TRBJ1-3; 7 bases fit TRBD1. This CDR3 spans 14 amino acids. Germline loops: CDR1 LGHDT, CDR2 YNNKEL (reference sequence). Trimming took 4 bases from V and 4 from J; bases not matched to a gene: 4. CDR3 loop: CASSLDRAGNTIYF. CDR3 sequence (DNA): TGTGCCAGCAGCCTCGACAGGGCCGGAAACACCATATATTTT.

Notes on this clone: Other DNA sequences in this specimen translate into the identical CDR3. The chain employs TRBV2 and TRBJ1-2; D is undetermined. Germline CDR1 SNHLY, CDR2 FYNNEI. V dropped 4 bases and J dropped 3 bases, with 6 bases sitting between them. The CDR3 extends over 12 amino acids. CDR3 nucleotides: TGTGCCAGCAGTGCGGGTGACTATGGCTACACCTTC. Its protein is CASSAGDYGYTF.

The V and J genes are TRBV15 and TRBJ2-1; D not certain. CDR1 is LNHNV and CDR2 is YYDKDF in the germline V gene (reference sequence). This CDR3 comprises 16 residues. V was shortened by 1 base and J by 10 bases, with 20 bases between the two germline ends. The CDR3, as DNA: TGTGCCACCAGCAGAGGTTCGTGGTCTCAACTACCCGAGCAGTTCTTC. Its protein is CATSRGSWSQLPEQFF. The full variable domain, completed using reference TRBV15 and TRBJ2-1, is DAMVIQNPRYQVTQFGKPVTLSCSQTLNHNVMYWYQQKSSQAPKLLFHYYDKDFNNEADTPDNFQSRRPNTSFCFLDIRSPGLGDTAMYLCATSRGSWSQLPEQFFGPGTRLTVL.

This chain joins TRBV29-1 and TRBJ1-4; a possible D gene is TRBD1 (6 bases). V was clipped by 6 bases and J by 6 bases, with 11 bases between them. From germline, CDR1 is SQVTM and CDR2 ANQGSEA. The CDR3 has 12 residues. The CDR3 loop is CSVLRQDEKLFF. In DNA, the CDR3 is TGCAGCGTACTAAGACAGGATGAAAAACTGTTTTTT.

This sequence joins TRBV7-2 and TRBJ1-3; no clear D. Trimming cost V 0 bases and J 0 bases, with 6 bases left between them. This CDR3 region has 15 residues. Germline-derived CDR1 and CDR2 are SGHTA and FQGNSA. CDR3 bases: TGTGCCAGCAGCTTAGCGCTGGCCTCTGGAAACACCATATATTTT. This translates into CASSLALASGNTIYF. Together with reference TRBV7-2 and TRBJ1-3, the CDR3 gives the full variable domain: GAGVSQSPSNKVTEKGKDVELRCDPISGHTALYWYRQSLGQGLEFLIYFQGNSAPDKSGLPSDRFSAERTGGSVSTLTIQRTQQEDSAVYLCASSLALASGNTIYFGEGSWLTVV.

The rearrangement joins TRBV2 to TRBJ2-1, with TRBD1 as a possible D gene (7 bases). The CDR3 loop spans 15 amino acids. Germline V gene lookup returns CDR1 SNHLY and CDR2 FYNNEI. V dropped 7 bases and J dropped 4 bases, with 17 bases sitting between them. The chain's CDR3 is CASKDEGGQYNEQFF. In nucleotides, the CDR3 is TGTGCCAGCAAAGATGAGGGGGGACAGTACAATGAGCAGTTCTTC.

The chain is built from TRBV3-1 (or the pseudogene TRBV3-2) and TRBJ1-6; 11 positions match TRBD1. The V segment lost 1 base and the J segment 8 bases; nucleotides outside the gene matches: 4. The CDR3 has 16 residues. The germline CDR1 and CDR2 sequences are LGHDT and YNNKEL (reference sequence). CDR3 bases: TGTGCCAGCAGCCAAGGGACAGGGGGCGGTTATTCACCCCTCCACTTT. Translated: CASSQGTGGGYSPLHF.

This clone has more than one count but fewer than ten. The chain combines TRBV7-9 with TRBJ1-2; 9 positions match TRBD1. CDR3 length equals 13 residues. Germline trimming cut 5 bases from V and 8 bases from J; bases unmatched to any gene: 6. The V gene's germline CDR1 is SEHNR and CDR2 FQNEAQ (reference sequence). The CDR3 sequence is CASSPTGGEGYTF. The CDR3 DNA follows: TGTGCCAGCAGCCCAACAGGGGGCGAAGGCTACACCTTC.

The chain has TRBV4-3 and TRBJ1-5; a possible D gene is TRBD1 (6 bases). Germline V gene data show CDR1 as LGHNA and CDR2 as YSLEER. V dropped 3 bases and J dropped 0 bases, with 12 bases sitting between them. This CDR3 contains 16 residues. CDR3 loop: CASSQDRAYSNQPQHF. The CDR3, as DNA: TGCGCCAGCAGCCAGGACAGAGCGTATAGCAATCAGCCCCAGCATTTT.

The chain couples TRBV7-2 to TRBJ2-1; 9 nucleotides match TRBD1. The CDR3 totals 15 residues. The germline V gene encodes CDR1 SGHTA and CDR2 FQGNSA. The J segment lost 9 bases and the V segment lost 2 bases, leaving 8 bases of the junction unmatched. The CDR3 here is CASSLRVGQGPEQFF. DNA of the CDR3: TGTGCCAGCAGCTTACGGGTGGGACAGGGCCCTGAGCAGTTCTTC.

V is TRBV3-1 (or the pseudogene TRBV3-2) and J is TRBJ1-1, with D uncertain. V lost 4 bases, J lost 8 bases, and 14 bases lay in between. The length of the CDR3 is 13 residues. Germline values: CDR1 LGHDT, CDR2 YNNKEL (reference sequence). The CDR3 loop is CASSPSYAGEAFF. Here the CDR3 DNA reads TGTGCCAGCAGCCCTAGTTATGCGGGCGAAGCTTTCTTT.

The rearrangement joins TRBV5-6 to TRBJ2-3; D is unresolved. Trimming pared 3 bases from V and 2 bases from J, leaving 10 bases between. The CDR3 contains 14 residues. CDR1 and CDR2 from the germline V gene are SGHDT and YYEEEE. CDR3 loop: CASSSGVYTDTQYF. CDR3 nucleotide sequence: TGTGCCAGCAGCTCCGGTGTGTACACAGATACGCAGTATTTT.

CDR3 protein: CASSSGVYTGELFF. The CDR3 nucleotides are TGTGCCAGCAGCTCGGGGGTGTACACCGGGGAGCTGTTTTTT. This chain links TRBV5-4 with TRBJ2-2, with D possibly matching TRBD2 (6 bases). The CDR3 is made up of 14 amino acids. V was clipped by 3 bases and J by 3 bases, with 9 bases between them. Germline V lookup: CDR1 SGHNT, CDR2 YYREEE (reference sequence).